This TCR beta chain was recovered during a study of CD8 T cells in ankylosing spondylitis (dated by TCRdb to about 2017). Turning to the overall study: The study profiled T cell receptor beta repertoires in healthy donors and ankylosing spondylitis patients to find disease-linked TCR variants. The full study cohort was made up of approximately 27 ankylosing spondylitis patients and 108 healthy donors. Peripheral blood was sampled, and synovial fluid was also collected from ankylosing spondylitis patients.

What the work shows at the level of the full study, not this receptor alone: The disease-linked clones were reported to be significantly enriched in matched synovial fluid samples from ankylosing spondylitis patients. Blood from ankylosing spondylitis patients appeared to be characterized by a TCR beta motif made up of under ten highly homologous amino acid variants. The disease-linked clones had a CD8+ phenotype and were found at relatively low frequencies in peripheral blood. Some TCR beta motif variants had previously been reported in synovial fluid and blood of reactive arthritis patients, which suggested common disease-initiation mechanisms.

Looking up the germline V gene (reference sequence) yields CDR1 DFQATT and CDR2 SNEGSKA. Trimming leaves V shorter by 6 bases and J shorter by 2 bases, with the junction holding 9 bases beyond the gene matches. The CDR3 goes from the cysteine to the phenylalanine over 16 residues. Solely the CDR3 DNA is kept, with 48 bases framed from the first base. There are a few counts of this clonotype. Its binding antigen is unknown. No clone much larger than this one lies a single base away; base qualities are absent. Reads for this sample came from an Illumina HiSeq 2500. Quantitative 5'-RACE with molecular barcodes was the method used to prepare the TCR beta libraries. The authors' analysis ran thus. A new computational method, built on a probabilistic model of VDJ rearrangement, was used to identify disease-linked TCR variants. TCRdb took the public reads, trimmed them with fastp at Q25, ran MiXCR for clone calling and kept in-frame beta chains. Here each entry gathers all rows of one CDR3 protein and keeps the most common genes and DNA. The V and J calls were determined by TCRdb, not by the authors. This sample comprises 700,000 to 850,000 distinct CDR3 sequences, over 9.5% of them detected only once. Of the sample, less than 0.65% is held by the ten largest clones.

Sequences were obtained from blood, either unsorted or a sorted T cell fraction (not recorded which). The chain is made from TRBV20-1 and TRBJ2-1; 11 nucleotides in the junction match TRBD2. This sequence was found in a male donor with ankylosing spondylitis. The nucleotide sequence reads TGCAGTGCCAGGTCACTAGCGGGAGAGGCCTACAATGAGCAGTTCTTC. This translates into CSARSLAGEAYNEQFF.